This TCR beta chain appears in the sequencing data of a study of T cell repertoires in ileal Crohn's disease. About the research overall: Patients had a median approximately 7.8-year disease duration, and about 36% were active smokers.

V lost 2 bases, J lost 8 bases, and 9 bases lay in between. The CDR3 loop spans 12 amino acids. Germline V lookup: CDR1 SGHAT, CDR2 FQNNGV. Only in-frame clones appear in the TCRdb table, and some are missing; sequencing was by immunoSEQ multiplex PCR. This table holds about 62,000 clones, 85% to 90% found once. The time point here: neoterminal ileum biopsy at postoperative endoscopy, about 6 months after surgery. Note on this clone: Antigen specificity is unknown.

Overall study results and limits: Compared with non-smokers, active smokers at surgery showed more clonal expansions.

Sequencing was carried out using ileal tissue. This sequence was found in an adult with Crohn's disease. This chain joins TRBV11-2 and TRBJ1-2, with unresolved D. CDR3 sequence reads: CASSLKPLGYTF. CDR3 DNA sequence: TGTGCCAGCAGCTTAAAACCCCTAGGCTACACCTTC.